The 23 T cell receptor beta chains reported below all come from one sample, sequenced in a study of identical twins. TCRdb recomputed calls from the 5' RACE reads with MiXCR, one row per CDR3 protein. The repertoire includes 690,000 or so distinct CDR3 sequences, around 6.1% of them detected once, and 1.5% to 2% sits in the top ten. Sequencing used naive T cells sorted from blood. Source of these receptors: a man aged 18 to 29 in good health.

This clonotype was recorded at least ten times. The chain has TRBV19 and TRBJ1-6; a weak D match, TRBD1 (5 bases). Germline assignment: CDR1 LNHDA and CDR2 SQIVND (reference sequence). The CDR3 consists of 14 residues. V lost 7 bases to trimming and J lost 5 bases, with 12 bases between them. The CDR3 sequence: CASTVGGNNSPLHF. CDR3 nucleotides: TGTGCCAGTACCGTTGGGGGAAATAATTCACCCCTCCACTTT.

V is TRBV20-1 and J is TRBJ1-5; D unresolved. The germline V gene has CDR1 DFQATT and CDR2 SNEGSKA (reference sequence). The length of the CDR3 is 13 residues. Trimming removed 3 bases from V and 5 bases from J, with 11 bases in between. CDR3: CSARTGRDQPQHF. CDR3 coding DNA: TGCAGTGCTAGGACGGGGAGAGATCAGCCCCAGCATTTT.

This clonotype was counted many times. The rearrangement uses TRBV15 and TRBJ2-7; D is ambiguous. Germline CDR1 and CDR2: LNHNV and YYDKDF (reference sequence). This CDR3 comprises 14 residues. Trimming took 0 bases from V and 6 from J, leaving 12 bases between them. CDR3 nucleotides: TGTGCCACCAGCAGAGATCCTAGTTTCTCCGAGCAGTACGTC. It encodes CATSRDPSFSEQYV.

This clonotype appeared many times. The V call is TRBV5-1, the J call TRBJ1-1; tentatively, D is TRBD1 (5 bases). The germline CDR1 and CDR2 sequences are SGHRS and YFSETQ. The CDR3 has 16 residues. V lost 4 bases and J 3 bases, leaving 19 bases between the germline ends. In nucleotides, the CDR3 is TGCGCCAGCAGCCCCGGGACCCTGAACGTGGACACTGAAGCTTTCTTT. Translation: CASSPGTLNVDTEAFF.

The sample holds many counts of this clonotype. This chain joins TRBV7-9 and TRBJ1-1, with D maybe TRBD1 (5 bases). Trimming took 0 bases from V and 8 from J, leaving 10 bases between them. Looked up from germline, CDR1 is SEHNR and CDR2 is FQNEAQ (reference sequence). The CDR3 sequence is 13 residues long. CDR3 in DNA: TGTGCCAGCAGCTTAGCTTGGACACAGGAAGCTTTCTTT. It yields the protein CASSLAWTQEAFF.

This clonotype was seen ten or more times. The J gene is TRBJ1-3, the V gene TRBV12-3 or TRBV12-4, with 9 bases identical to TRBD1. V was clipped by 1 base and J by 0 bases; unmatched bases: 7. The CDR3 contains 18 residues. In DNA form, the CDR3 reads TGTGCCAGCAGTTTAGACAGGGGGCTCCTCTCCTCTGGAAACACCATATATTTT. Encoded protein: CASSLDRGLLSSGNTIYF.

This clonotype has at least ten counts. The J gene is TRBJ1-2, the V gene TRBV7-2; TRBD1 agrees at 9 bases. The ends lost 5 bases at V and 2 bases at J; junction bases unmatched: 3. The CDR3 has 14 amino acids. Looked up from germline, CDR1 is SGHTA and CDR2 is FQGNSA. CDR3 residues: CASSRTGDNYGYTF. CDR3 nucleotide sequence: TGTGCCAGCAGCAGGACAGGGGACAACTATGGCTACACCTTC.

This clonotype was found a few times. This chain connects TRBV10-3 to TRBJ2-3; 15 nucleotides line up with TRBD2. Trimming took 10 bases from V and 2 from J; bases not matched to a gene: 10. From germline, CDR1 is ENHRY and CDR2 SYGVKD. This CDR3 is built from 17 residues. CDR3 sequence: CATRPGLAGGPTDTQYF. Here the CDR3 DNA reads TGTGCCACCCGGCCGGGACTAGCGGGAGGCCCCACAGATACGCAGTATTTT.

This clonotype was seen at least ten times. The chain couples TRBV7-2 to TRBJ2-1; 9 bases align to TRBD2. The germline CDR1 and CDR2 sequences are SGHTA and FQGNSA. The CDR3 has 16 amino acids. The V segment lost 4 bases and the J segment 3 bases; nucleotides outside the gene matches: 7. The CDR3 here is CASSYRGSGGYNEQFF. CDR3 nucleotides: TGTGCCAGCAGCTATCGGGGTAGCGGGGGCTACAATGAGCAGTTCTTC.

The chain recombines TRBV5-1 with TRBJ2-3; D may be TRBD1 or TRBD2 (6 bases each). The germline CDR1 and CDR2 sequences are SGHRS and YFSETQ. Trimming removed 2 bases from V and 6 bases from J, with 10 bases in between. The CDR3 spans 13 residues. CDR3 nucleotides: TGCGCCAGCAGCTTTGAGGGGGGCGATACGCAGTATTTT. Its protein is CASSFEGGDTQYF.

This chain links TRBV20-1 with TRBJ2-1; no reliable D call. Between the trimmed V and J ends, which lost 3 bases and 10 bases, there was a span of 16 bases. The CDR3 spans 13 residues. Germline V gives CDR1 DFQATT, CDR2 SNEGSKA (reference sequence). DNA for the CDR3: TGCAGTGCTAGTATGGCCACCCTTGGCGAGCAGTTCTTC. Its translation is CSASMATLGEQFF.

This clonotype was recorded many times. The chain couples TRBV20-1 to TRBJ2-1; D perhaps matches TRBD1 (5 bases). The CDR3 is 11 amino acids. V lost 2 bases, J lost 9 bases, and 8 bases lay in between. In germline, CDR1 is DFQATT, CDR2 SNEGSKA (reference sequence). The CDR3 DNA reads TGCAGTGCTAGAAGGGGTAGTGAGCAGTTCTTC. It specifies CSARRGSEQFF.

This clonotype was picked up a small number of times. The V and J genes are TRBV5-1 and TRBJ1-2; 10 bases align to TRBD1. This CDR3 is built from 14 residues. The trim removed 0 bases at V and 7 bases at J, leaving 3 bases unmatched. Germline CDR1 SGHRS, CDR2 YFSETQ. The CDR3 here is CASSLGQGALGYTF. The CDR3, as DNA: TGCGCCAGCAGCTTGGGACAGGGGGCGCTTGGCTACACCTTC.

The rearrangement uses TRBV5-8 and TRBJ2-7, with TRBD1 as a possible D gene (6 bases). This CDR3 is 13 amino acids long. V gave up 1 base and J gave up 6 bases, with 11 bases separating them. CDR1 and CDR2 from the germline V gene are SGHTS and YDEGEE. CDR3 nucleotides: TGTGCCAGCAGCTTGCGACAGGCCTCCGAGCAGTACTTC. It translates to CASSLRQASEQYF.

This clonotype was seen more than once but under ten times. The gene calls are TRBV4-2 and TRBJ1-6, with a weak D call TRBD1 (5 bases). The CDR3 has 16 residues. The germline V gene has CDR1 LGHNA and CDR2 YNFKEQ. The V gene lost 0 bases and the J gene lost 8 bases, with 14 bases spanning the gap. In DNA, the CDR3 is TGTGCCAGCAGCCAAGACGGGTGGCAGGGTGATTCACCCCTCCACTTT. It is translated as CASSQDGWQGDSPLHF.

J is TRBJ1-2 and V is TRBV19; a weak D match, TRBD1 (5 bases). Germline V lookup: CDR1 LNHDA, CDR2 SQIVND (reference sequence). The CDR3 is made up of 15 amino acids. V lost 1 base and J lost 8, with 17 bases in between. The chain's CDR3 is CASSIVVDTAYGYTF. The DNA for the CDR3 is TGTGCCAGTAGTATAGTTGTGGACACGGCATACGGCTACACCTTC.

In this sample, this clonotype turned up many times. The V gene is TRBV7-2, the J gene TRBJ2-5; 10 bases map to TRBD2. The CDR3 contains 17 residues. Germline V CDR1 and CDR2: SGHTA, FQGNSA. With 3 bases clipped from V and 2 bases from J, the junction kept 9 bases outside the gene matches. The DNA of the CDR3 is TGTGCCAGCAGCTTGGTTGGGGCTAGCGGGAGTCAAGAGACCCAGTACTTC. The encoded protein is CASSLVGASGSQETQYF.

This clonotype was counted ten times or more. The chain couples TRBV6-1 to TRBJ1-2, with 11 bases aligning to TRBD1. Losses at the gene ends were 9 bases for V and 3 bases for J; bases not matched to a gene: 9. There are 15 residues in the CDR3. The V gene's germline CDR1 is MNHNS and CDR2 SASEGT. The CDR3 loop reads CASRPSGQGDYGYTF. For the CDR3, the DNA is TGTGCCAGTCGACCCTCGGGACAGGGGGACTATGGCTACACCTTC.

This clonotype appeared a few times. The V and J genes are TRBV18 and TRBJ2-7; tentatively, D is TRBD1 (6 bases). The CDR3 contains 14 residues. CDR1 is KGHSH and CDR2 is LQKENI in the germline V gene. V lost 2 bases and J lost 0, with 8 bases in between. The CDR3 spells CASSPDRHSYEQYV. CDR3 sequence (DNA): TGTGCCAGCTCACCAGACAGGCACTCCTACGAGCAGTACGTC.

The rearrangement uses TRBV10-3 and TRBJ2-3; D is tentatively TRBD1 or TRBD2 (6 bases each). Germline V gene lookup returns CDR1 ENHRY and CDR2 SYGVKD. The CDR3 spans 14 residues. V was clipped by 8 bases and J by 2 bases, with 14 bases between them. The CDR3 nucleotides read TGTGCCATCGGAAAGGGGGACTCCACAGATACGCAGTATTTT. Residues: CAIGKGDSTDTQYF.

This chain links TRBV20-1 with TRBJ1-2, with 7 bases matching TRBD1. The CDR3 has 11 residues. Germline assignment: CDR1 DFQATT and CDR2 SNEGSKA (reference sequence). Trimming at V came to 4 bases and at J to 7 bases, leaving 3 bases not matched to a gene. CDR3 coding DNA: TGCAGTGCTACAGACAGGGCTGGCTACACCTTC. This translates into CSATDRAGYTF.

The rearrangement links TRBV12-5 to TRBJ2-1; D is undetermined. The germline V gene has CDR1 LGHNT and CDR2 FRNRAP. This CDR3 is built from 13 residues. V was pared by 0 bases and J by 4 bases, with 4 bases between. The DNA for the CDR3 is TGTGCTAGTGGTTTGGTATCTTACAATGAGCAGTTCTTC. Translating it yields CASGLVSYNEQFF.

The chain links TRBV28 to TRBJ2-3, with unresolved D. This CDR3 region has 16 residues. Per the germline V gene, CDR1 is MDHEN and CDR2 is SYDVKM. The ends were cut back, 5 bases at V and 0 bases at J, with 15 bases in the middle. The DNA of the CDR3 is TGTGCCAGCAGTCCCCCTGGCTCAGCTAGCACAGATACGCAGTATTTT. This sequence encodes CASSPPGSASTDTQYF.